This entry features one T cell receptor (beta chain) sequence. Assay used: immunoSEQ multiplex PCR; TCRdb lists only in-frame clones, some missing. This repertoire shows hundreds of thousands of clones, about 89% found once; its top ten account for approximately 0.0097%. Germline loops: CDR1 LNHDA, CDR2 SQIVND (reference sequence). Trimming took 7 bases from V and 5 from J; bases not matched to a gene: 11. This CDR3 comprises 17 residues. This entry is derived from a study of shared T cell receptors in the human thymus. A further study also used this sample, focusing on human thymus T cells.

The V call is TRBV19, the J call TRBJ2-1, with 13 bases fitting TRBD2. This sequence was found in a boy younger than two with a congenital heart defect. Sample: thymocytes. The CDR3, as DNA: TGTGCCAGTACCCTGAGGACTAGCGGGGGACCTAACAATGAGCAGTTCTTC. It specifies CASTLRTSGGPNNEQFF.